These 25 T cell receptor beta chains were sequenced from one sample in a study of control samples from healthy donors and cancer patients. Generated by immunoSEQ multiplex PCR, the TCRdb table keeps only in-frame clones and is missing some. The data contain roughly 120,000 clones, about 93% of them singletons. Input material: PBMCs. These receptors were taken from a man aged 45-60 years with head and neck cancer.

The chain carries TRBV7-2 and TRBJ2-5, with no clear D. Germline V gene data show CDR1 as SGHTA and CDR2 as FQGNSA. CDR3 size: 12 residues. Trimming removed 1 base at V and 5 bases at J, with 5 bases between. The CDR3 DNA reads as TGTGCCAGCAGCTTAGTTCTGGAGACCCAGTACTTC. It is translated as CASSLVLETQYF.

V gene TRBV27 combines with J gene TRBJ2-7; D gene unclear. CDR1 is MNHEY and CDR2 is SMNVEV in the germline V gene (reference sequence). The CDR3 has 13 amino acids. With 5 bases removed from V and 0 bases from J, the gap between germline ends came to 8 bases. The CDR3: CASSPGLSYEQYF. The CDR3 DNA is TGTGCCAGCAGTCCTGGGCTCTCCTACGAGCAGTACTTC.

V is TRBV12-3 or TRBV12-4 and J is TRBJ1-2; 9 bases agree with TRBD1. This CDR3 spans 13 amino acids. V gave up 4 bases and J gave up 10 bases; unmatched junction bases: 7. CDR3 bases: TGTGCCAGCAGTTCCGGGACAGGGCAGATCTACACCTTC. This encodes CASSSGTGQIYTF.

The CDR3 spells CASSPSTEAFF. The CDR3 region has the DNA TGTGCCAGCAGTCCGAGTACTGAAGCTTTCTTT. The V call is TRBV6-6, the J call TRBJ1-1; D not certain. The CDR3 is 11 residues long. V was cut by 5 bases and J by 5 bases, with 6 bases left in between. Germline assignment: CDR1 MNHNY and CDR2 SVGAGI (reference sequence).

The chain carries TRBV5-1 and TRBJ2-2; D unresolved. The CDR3 has 17 residues. Trimming took off 1 base at V and 4 bases at J, with 17 bases between the two ends. Looked up from germline, CDR1 is SGHRS and CDR2 is YFSETQ. CDR3 region: CASSLISSLVITGELFF. The CDR3 DNA reads TGCGCCAGCAGCTTGATTTCAAGTTTAGTTATCACCGGGGAGCTGTTTTTT.

This clone was seen once. The chain is built from TRBV27 and TRBJ1-5; possibly TRBD1 for D (5 bases). V was cut by 8 bases and J by 4 bases, with 15 bases left in between. CDR1 and CDR2 from the germline V gene are MNHEY and SMNVEV (reference sequence). There are 14 residues in the CDR3. Here the CDR3 reads CASFGAARNQPQHF. Here the CDR3 DNA reads TGTGCCAGCTTTGGGGCAGCCAGAAATCAGCCCCAGCATTTT.

V usage is TRBV29-1 and J usage is TRBJ2-3, with TRBD2 as a possible D gene (5 bases). The V end was cut by 6 bases, the J end by 4 bases, with 20 bases between. Per the germline V gene, CDR1 is SQVTM and CDR2 is ANQGSEA. CDR3 length: 15 residues. The CDR3 sequence is CSVLNGVTRPDTQYF. CDR3 sequence (DNA): TGCAGCGTACTAAACGGGGTCACCCGCCCAGATACGCAGTATTTT.

The chain employs TRBV13 and TRBJ1-2, with 10 bases lining up with TRBD1. The CDR3 runs to 19 residues. Trimming at V came to 4 bases and at J to 2 bases, leaving 16 bases not matched to a gene. Germline V CDR1 and CDR2: PRHDT, FYEKMQ (reference sequence). The CDR3 DNA reads TGTGCCAGCAGCTCCACTCTGGGGACAGGGGAATTGACAAACTATGGCTACACCTTC. It yields the protein CASSSTLGTGELTNYGYTF.

About this clone: The same CDR3 is also encoded by other DNA sequences in this sample. The chain combines TRBV9 with TRBJ2-2; 8 positions agree with TRBD2. The V and J ends lost 1 base and 2 bases, in that order; junction bases with no gene match: 10. The CDR3 extends over 18 amino acids. Germline assignment: CDR1 SGDLS and CDR2 YYNGEE. The CDR3: CASSVRRVGGDNTGELFF. The CDR3, as DNA: TGTGCCAGCAGCGTACGGAGGGTCGGGGGGGACAACACCGGGGAGCTGTTTTTT.

This chain connects TRBV11-3 to TRBJ2-3; TRBD2 matches at 11 bases. This CDR3 region has 16 residues. Germline V CDR1 and CDR2: SGHNT, YENEEA. J was trimmed by 4 bases and V by 1 base; bases with no gene match: 4. CDR3 loop: CASSLGLAGGPDTQYF. CDR3 bases: TGTGCCAGCAGCTTAGGGCTAGCGGGGGGTCCAGATACGCAGTATTTT.

This clone was observed a single time. The chain recombines TRBV9 with TRBJ1-1; 10 bases fit TRBD1. The ends lost 3 bases at V and 6 bases at J; junction bases unmatched: 14. The germline CDR1 and CDR2 sequences are SGDLS and YYNGEE. This CDR3 region has 17 residues. The CDR3 region has the DNA TGTGCCAGCAGCGCCCACGCCGTGACAGGGGGCATCTCTGAAGCTTTCTTT. This sequence encodes CASSAHAVTGGISEAFF.

The rearrangement uses TRBV5-1 and TRBJ1-1, with TRBD1 as a possible D gene (5 bases). Per germline, CDR1 SGHRS and CDR2 YFSETQ. Deletions cut 3 bases from V and 6 bases from J, with 15 bases between. The CDR3 extends over 14 amino acids. The CDR3 here is CASSSRQGGAEAFF. The DNA for the CDR3 is TGCGCCAGCAGCTCCAGGCAGGGAGGCGCTGAAGCTTTCTTT.

The rearrangement links TRBV18 to TRBJ1-2, with 8 bases lining up with TRBD1. Per germline, CDR1 KGHSH and CDR2 LQKENI. This CDR3 has 14 residues. The V and J ends lost 3 bases and 5 bases, in that order; junction bases with no gene match: 5. The CDR3 bases are TGTGCCAGCTCACCGGACAGGGAGGATTATGGCTACACCTTC. The encoded protein is CASSPDREDYGYTF.

The chain has TRBV14 and TRBJ2-7; 8 positions agree with TRBD1. CDR3 length: 15 residues. Germline CDR1 SGHDN, CDR2 FVKESK. Losses at the gene ends were 1 base for V and 3 bases for J; bases not matched to a gene: 5. The CDR3: CASSQARTGLYEQYF. CDR3 bases: TGTGCCAGCAGCCAAGCTCGGACAGGGCTCTACGAGCAGTACTTC.

V is TRBV10-3 and J is TRBJ2-1; the match to TRBD1 covers 7 bases. Looked up from germline, CDR1 is ENHRY and CDR2 is SYGVKD. CDR3 size: 17 residues. The V gene end was trimmed by 2 bases and the J gene end by 8 bases; junction bases not matched to a gene: 15. The CDR3 coding sequence is TGTGCCATCAGTGAGCCCAACCGAGACAGGGCCCTAGATGAGCAGTTCTTC. Amino acid sequence: CAISEPNRDRALDEQFF.

The rearrangement joins TRBV28 to TRBJ1-4, with D hard to call. The V gene's germline CDR1 is MDHEN and CDR2 SYDVKM. Trimming left V 1 base short and J 6 bases short, with 9 bases between. CDR3 length: 14 amino acids. The CDR3 DNA reads as TGTGCCAGCAGTTTATTAGGAACCCATGAAAAACTGTTTTTT. Protein: CASSLLGTHEKLFF. The complete variable domain, with remaining parts taken from reference TRBV28 and TRBJ1-4, reads DVKVTQSSRYLVKRTGEKVFLECVQDMDHENMFWYRQDPGLGLRLIYFSYDVKMKEKGDIPEGYSVSREKKERFSLILESASTNQTSMYLCASSLLGTHEKLFFGSGTQLSVL.

The rearrangement joins TRBV4-1 to TRBJ1-5, with unresolved D. Per germline, CDR1 MGHRA and CDR2 YSYEKL. This CDR3 spans 13 amino acids. The V end was cut by 0 bases, the J end by 9 bases, with 9 bases between. The CDR3 sequence is CASSQEIARPQHF. CDR3 in DNA: TGCGCCAGCAGCCAAGAAATAGCAAGGCCCCAGCATTTT.

The CDR3, as DNA: TGCAGTGCTAGCACGGCAGATACGCAGTATTTT. It translates to CSASTADTQYF. The chain uses TRBV20-1 and TRBJ2-3; D is unclear. This CDR3 has 11 amino acids. The germline V gene encodes CDR1 DFQATT and CDR2 SNEGSKA (reference sequence). V lost 3 bases, J lost 4 bases, and 5 bases lay in between.

This sequence joins TRBV4-2 and TRBJ2-1, with D perhaps TRBD2 (6 bases). The CDR3 has 20 amino acids. Germline V gene sequence: CDR1 LGHNA, CDR2 YNFKEQ. Trimming left V 4 bases short and J 5 bases short, with 30 bases between. CDR3 loop: CASSLEARRGKPRSDNEQFF. The CDR3 DNA reads TGTGCCAGCAGCCTAGAAGCTCGGCGGGGTAAACCAAGGAGCGACAATGAGCAGTTCTTC.

This chain connects TRBV28 to TRBJ2-7; 10 bases are a match to TRBD1. J lost 7 bases, V lost 6 bases, and 9 bases had no gene match. The CDR3 sequence is 14 residues long. The germline gives CDR1 MDHEN, CDR2 SYDVKM. The CDR3: CASRTPGQGWEQYF. The CDR3 DNA is TGTGCCAGCAGAACCCCGGGACAGGGGTGGGAGCAGTACTTC. The full variable domain, in which reference TRBV28 and TRBJ2-7 provide the parts outside the CDR3, is DVKVTQSSRYLVKRTGEKVFLECVQDMDHENMFWYRQDPGLGLRLIYFSYDVKMKEKGDIPEGYSVSREKKERFSLILESASTNQTSMYLCASRTPGQGWEQYFGPGTRLTVT.

The rearrangement uses TRBV5-8 and TRBJ1-2; the D is unclear. The CDR3 covers 14 residues. Trimming shortened V by 1 base and J by 8 bases, and 15 bases separated the two germline ends. Per the germline V gene, CDR1 is SGHTS and CDR2 is YDEGEE. The CDR3, as DNA: TGTGCCAGCAGCTTGAGGTCAATTGGGAGCGGCTACACCTTC. Its protein is CASSLRSIGSGYTF.

The chain recombines TRBV5-1 with TRBJ1-6, with D perhaps matching TRBD1 (6 bases). Trimming left V 5 bases short and J 10 bases short, with 19 bases between. Germline CDR1 SGHRS, CDR2 YFSETQ. This CDR3 region has 15 residues. CDR3 sequence: CASSIPTGSGSPLHF. The CDR3 region has the DNA TGCGCCAGCAGTATTCCGACAGGCTCGGGATCACCCCTCCACTTT.

The chain employs TRBV4-3 and TRBJ1-1; D is ambiguous. The ends were cut back, 2 bases at V and 7 bases at J, with 11 bases in the middle. The CDR3 sequence is 13 residues long. Germline-derived CDR1 and CDR2 are LGHNA and YSLEER. CDR3 bases: TGCGCCAGCAGCCAATACGGCGCTGATGAAGCTTTCTTT. It yields the protein CASSQYGADEAFF.

This CDR3 reads CASTSYDREGEAFF. The CDR3 region has the DNA TGTGCCAGCACATCGTACGACAGAGAAGGTGAAGCTTTCTTT. The chain joins TRBV9 to TRBJ1-1; a possible D gene is TRBD1 (5 bases). CDR1 and CDR2 (germline): SGDLS, YYNGEE. Trimming removed 6 bases from V and 7 bases from J, with 19 bases in between. The length of the CDR3 is 14 residues.

This chain uses TRBV6-6 with TRBJ2-2, with TRBD1 identical over 8 bases. This CDR3 contains 15 residues. V was clipped by 10 bases and J by 5 bases; unmatched bases: 12. Germline CDR1 and CDR2: MNHNY and SVGAGI (reference sequence). The CDR3 DNA reads TGTGCCAATCATGGACAGGGTAGGGGAACCGGGGAGCTGTTTTTT. Translation gives CANHGQGRGTGELFF.